This TCR beta chain was found in a study of glioma-infiltrating T cells after dendritic cell vaccination. Study background: Autologous tumor lysate-pulsed dendritic cell vaccination was given between about 2003 and 2013.

Clones were read by immunoSEQ multiplex PCR, and TCRdb kept only the in-frame ones, dropping some. The profile covers about 92,000 clones, with 86% appearing a single time and 15% to 18% taken by the ten largest. Study findings and constraints: The cohort had few patients with full blood and tumor sets.

About this clone: The antigen is undetermined.

The germline V gene encodes CDR1 MDHEN and CDR2 SYDVKM. Germline trimming cut 5 bases from V and 3 bases from J; bases unmatched to any gene: 6. This CDR3 has 16 residues. The chain employs TRBV28 and TRBJ1-5; TRBD1 matches at 11 bases. The material sequenced was blood, taken before dendritic cell vaccination. This sequence was found in a human donor with glioblastoma. The CDR3 nucleotides are TGTGCCAGCAGTACTTGGGACAGGGGGTACAATCAGCCCCAGCATTTT. It translates to CASSTWDRGYNQPQHF.